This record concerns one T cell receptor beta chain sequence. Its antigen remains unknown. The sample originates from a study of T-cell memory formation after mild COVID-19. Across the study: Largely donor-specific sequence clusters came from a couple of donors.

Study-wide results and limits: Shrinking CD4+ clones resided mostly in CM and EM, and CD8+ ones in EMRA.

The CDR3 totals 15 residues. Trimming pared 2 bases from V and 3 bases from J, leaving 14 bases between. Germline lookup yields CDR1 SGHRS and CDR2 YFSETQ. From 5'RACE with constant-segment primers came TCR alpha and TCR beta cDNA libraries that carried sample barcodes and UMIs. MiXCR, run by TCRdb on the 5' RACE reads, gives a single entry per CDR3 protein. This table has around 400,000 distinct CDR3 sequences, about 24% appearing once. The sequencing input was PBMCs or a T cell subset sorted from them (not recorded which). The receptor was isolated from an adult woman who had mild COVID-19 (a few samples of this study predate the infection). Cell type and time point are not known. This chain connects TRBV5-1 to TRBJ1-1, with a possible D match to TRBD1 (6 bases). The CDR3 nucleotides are TGCGCCAGCAGCTTAGGAAGCGGGGGCGACACTGAAGCTTTCTTT. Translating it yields CASSLGSGGDTEAFF. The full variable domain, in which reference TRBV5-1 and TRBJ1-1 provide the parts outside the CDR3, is KAGVTQTPRYLIKTRGQQVTLSCSPISGHRSVSWYQQTPGQGLQFLFEYFSETQRNKGNFPGRFSGRQFSNSRSEMNVSTLELGDSALYLCASSLGSGGDTEAFFGQGTRLTVV.